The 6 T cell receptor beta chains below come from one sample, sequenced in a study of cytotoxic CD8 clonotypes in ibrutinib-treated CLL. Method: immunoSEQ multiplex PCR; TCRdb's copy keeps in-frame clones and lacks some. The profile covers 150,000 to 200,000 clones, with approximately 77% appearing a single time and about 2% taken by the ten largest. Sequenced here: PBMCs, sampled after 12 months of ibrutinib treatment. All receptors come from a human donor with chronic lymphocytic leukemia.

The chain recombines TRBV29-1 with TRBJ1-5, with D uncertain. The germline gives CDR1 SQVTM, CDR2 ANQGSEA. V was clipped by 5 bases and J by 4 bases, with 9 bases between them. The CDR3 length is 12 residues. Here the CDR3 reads CSVIPENQPQHF. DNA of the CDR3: TGCAGCGTTATCCCAGAAAATCAGCCCCAGCATTTT.

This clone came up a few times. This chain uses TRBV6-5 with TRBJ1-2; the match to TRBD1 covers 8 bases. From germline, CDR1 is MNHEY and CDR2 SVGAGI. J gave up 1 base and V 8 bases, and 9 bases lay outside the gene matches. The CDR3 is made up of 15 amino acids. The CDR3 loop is CASSRGRVVNYGYTF. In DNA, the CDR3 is TGTGCCAGCTCCAGGGGGCGCGTAGTTAACTATGGCTACACCTTC.

The CDR3 DNA reads TGTGCCACCCCCCTCGGCAGGGGATCCTACGAGCAGTACTTC. Protein sequence: CATPLGRGSYEQYF. The chain recombines TRBV21-1 with TRBJ2-7; no DNA check was done on the table's D call, TRBD1. TRBV21-1 is given as a pseudogene. The CDR3 length is 14 residues.

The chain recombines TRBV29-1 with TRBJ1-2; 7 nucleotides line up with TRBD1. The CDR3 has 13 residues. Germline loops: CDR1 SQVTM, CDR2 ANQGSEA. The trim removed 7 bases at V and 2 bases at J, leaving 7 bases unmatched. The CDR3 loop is CSAAIQGNYGYTF. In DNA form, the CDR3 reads TGCAGCGCTGCCATACAGGGGAACTATGGCTACACCTTC.

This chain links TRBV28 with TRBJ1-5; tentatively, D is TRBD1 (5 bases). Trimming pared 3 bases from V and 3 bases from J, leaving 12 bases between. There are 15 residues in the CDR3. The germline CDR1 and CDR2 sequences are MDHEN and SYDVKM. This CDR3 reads CASSFLTGNNQPQHF. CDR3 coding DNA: TGTGCCAGCAGTTTCCTTACAGGAAACAATCAGCCCCAGCATTTT.

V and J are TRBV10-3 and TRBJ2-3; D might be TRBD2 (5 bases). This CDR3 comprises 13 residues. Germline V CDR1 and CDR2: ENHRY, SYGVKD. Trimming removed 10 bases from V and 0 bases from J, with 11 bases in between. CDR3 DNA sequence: TGTGCCAGCTCGGGCGGGAGCACAGATACGCAGTATTTT. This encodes CASSGGSTDTQYF.